This TCR beta chain was captured in a study of blood T cell repertoires in COVID-19. Study background: Material from acute and convalescent COVID-19 was sourced from the United States, Italy and Spain. The cDNA or gDNA used as material had been derived from T cells, B-cell-depleted T cells, or PBMCs.

Germline loops: CDR1 KGHSH, CDR2 LQKENI. The junction had 2 bases not matched to a gene; V was cut back by 3 bases and J by 3 bases. This CDR3 comprises 16 residues. In the original processing: The authors estimated nucleated cell counts from reference gene primer amplification. TCRdb's table, derived via immunoSEQ multiplex PCR, lists solely in-frame clones and lacks some. The V and J calls and the clone size are those of that table, but D and trimming were determined from the DNA. This table has about 95,000 clones, about four fifths appearing once. This receptor was identified in a man older than 75 with COVID-19, enrolled during active disease. This chain links TRBV18 with TRBJ2-1; 13 bases are shared with TRBD2. The sequenced sample consisted of peripheral blood. As DNA, the CDR3 is TGTGCCAGCTCACCGGGACTAGCGGGGCTCTACAATGAGCAGTTCTTC. Its translation is CASSPGLAGLYNEQFF.